This entry lists 6 T cell receptor beta chains sequenced from one sample in a study of cytomegalovirus exposure and HLA in healthy donors. Use of 60 Vbeta and 13 Jbeta primers characterized the PCR. Assay used: immunoSEQ multiplex PCR; TCRdb lists only in-frame clones, some missing. The repertoire includes 150,000 to 200,000 clones, around 80% of them detected once, and under 2% sits in the top ten. The sample was PBMCs. Receptors originate from a man between 18 and 29 years old in good health and CMV-seronegative.

This clone was observed a single time. The J gene is TRBJ1-2, the V gene TRBV28, with D unresolved. From germline, CDR1 is MDHEN and CDR2 SYDVKM. V was shortened by 3 bases and J by 2 bases, with 4 bases between the two germline ends. This CDR3 comprises 12 residues. CDR3 loop: CASSFRNYGYTF. The CDR3 nucleotides are TGTGCCAGCAGTTTCCGGAACTATGGCTACACCTTC.

The CDR3 sequence: CASSFRRDRGEQFF. Here the CDR3 DNA reads TGTGCCAGCAGCTTCCGCCGGGACAGGGGTGAGCAGTTCTTC. The V and J genes are TRBV7-2 and TRBJ2-1, with 10 positions matching TRBD1. From germline, CDR1 is SGHTA and CDR2 FQGNSA. V shed 3 bases, J shed 9 bases, and the junction held 5 bases outside the gene matches. The CDR3 covers 14 residues.

This chain connects TRBV5-4 to TRBJ2-1; perhaps TRBD1 as D (5 bases). The CDR3 length is 13 residues. V was cut by 5 bases and J by 2 bases, with 8 bases left in between. Germline loops: CDR1 SGHNT, CDR2 YYREEE (reference sequence). The CDR3 region has the DNA TGTGCCAGCAGTTCAGGGACCTACAATGAGCAGTTCTTC. Translating it yields CASSSGTYNEQFF.

V gene TRBV9 combines with J gene TRBJ2-7, with 12 bases fitting TRBD2. J was trimmed by 5 bases and V by 4 bases; bases with no gene match: 10. Per the germline V gene, CDR1 is SGDLS and CDR2 is YYNGEE. The CDR3 is 16 residues long. The CDR3 DNA reads as TGTGCCAGCAGCACACGACTAGCGGGAGTCGAAGACGAGCAGTACTTC. Protein: CASSTRLAGVEDEQYF. The variable domain in full, with the rest retrieved from reference TRBV9 and TRBJ2-7, is DSGVTQTPKHLITATGQRVTLRCSPRSGDLSVYWYQQSLDQGLQFLIQYYNGEERAKGNILERFSAQQFPDLHSELNLSSLELGDSALYFCASSTRLAGVEDEQYFGPGTRLTVT.

The chain joins TRBV28 to TRBJ2-7; no clear D. V was clipped by 2 bases and J by 9 bases, with 11 bases between them. The CDR3 is 12 amino acids. Germline CDR1 and CDR2: MDHEN and SYDVKM. The CDR3 reads CASSLGRQAQYF. CDR3 nucleotide sequence: TGTGCCAGCAGTTTAGGTCGGCAGGCGCAGTACTTC.

This chain joins TRBV10-3 and TRBJ2-7, with 9 bases lining up with TRBD1. Trimming removed 3 bases from V and 2 bases from J; junction bases left unmatched: 11. The CDR3 consists of 17 residues. Germline V gene lookup returns CDR1 ENHRY and CDR2 SYGVKD. The CDR3 DNA sequence: TGTGCCATCAGTGACCTCAGGACCGGGACAGGGACCTACGAGCAGTACTTC. Translating gives CAISDLRTGTGTYEQYF.